This entry lists 19 T cell receptor beta chains sequenced from one sample in a study of shared clonotypes between healthy human individuals. Sequencing was performed with immunoSEQ multiplex PCR; in TCRdb, only in-frame clones are kept and a portion is missing. The profile shows about 2,100,000 clones, under 95% of them singletons. Naive CD8 cells lacked CD45RO and underwent positive selection for CCR7, leaving out terminally differentiated effector memory CD45RA+ cells. The sequenced material came from naive CD8+ T cells from PBMCs. The source is a man aged 18-30 years in good health. Some clones in this sample may be carry-over from other donors' samples.

The chain carries TRBV7-8 and TRBJ2-1, with 7 bases that match TRBD2. Germline CDR1 and CDR2: SGHVS and FQNEAQ. CDR3 length equals 16 residues. V dropped 5 bases and J dropped 2; count of bases not matched to a gene: 9. The CDR3 sequence: CASSASSGGPYNEQFF. DNA for the CDR3: TGTGCCAGCAGCGCCTCTAGCGGAGGCCCCTACAATGAGCAGTTCTTC.

This chain uses TRBV4-2 with TRBJ2-3; 10 bases line up with TRBD1. The CDR3 is made up of 15 amino acids. Germline assignment: CDR1 LGHNA and CDR2 YNFKEQ. The ends lost 5 bases at V and 3 bases at J; junction bases unmatched: 5. This CDR3 is CASSARQGATDTQYF. Here the CDR3 DNA reads TGTGCCAGCAGCGCCCGACAGGGGGCAACAGATACGCAGTATTTT.

The chain links TRBV28 to TRBJ2-7, with D possibly matching TRBD2 (5 bases). The germline V gene has CDR1 MDHEN and CDR2 SYDVKM. Trimming took 1 base from V and 4 from J, leaving 11 bases between them. This CDR3 is 14 amino acids long. As DNA, the CDR3 is TGTGCCAGCAGTTTATTGGGAGAAACTTACGAGCAGTACTTC. It specifies CASSLLGETYEQYF.

The chain recombines TRBV4-1 with TRBJ2-3, with 9 bases aligning to TRBD2. Germline loops: CDR1 MGHRA, CDR2 YSYEKL. The CDR3 is 14 residues long. Losses at the gene ends were 4 bases for V and 6 bases for J; bases not matched to a gene: 5. The CDR3 sequence is CASSPLRGGDTQYF. In DNA form, the CDR3 reads TGCGCCAGCAGCCCCCTGCGGGGGGGGGATACGCAGTATTTT.

This rearrangement joins TRBV27 to TRBJ2-6, with D possibly called TRBD1 or TRBD2 (5 bases each). The CDR3 sequence is 15 residues long. Germline CDR1 is MNHEY and CDR2 is SMNVEV (reference sequence). V was trimmed by 3 bases and J by 4 bases, leaving 10 bases between them. CDR3 loop: CASSFTGAGANVLTF. Written as DNA, the CDR3 is TGTGCCAGCAGTTTTACCGGGGCCGGGGCCAACGTCCTGACTTTC.

This chain connects TRBV19 to TRBJ2-3; TRBD2 aligns across 10 bases. The CDR3 runs to 16 residues. V lost 2 bases, J lost 4 bases, and 6 bases stayed unmatched. Germline lookup yields CDR1 LNHDA and CDR2 SQIVND (reference sequence). CDR3 residues: CASSILAGENPDTQYF. CDR3 bases: TGTGCCAGTAGTATACTAGCGGGAGAAAACCCAGATACGCAGTATTTT.

As regards this clone: The sample holds other DNA sequences that translate to the same CDR3. The chain uses TRBV28 and TRBJ2-7; D perhaps matches TRBD2 (7 bases). CDR1 is MDHEN and CDR2 is SYDVKM in the germline V gene. The CDR3 is made up of 14 amino acids. With 2 bases removed from V and 4 bases from J, the gap between germline ends came to 12 bases. The CDR3 reads CASSLVGGAYEQYF. The CDR3 DNA is TGTGCCAGCAGTTTAGTGGGGGGGGCGTACGAGCAGTACTTC.

The chain is built from TRBV27 and TRBJ1-2, with TRBD1 matching over 7 bases. The length of the CDR3 is 14 residues. The junction had 10 bases not matched to a gene; V was cut back by 4 bases and J by 8 bases. Germline V CDR1 and CDR2: MNHEY, SMNVEV (reference sequence). Written as DNA, the CDR3 is TGTGCCAGCAGTTGGGACCCCCAGGGGGGCGGCTACACCTTC. The encoded protein is CASSWDPQGGGYTF.

A note on this clone: Other DNA sequences in this specimen translate into the identical CDR3. The J gene is TRBJ1-3, the V gene TRBV27; the D is unclear. CDR3 length equals 13 residues. V gave up 3 bases and J gave up 4 bases, with 7 bases separating them. Germline V gene data show CDR1 as MNHEY and CDR2 as SMNVEV (reference sequence). The CDR3 nucleotides are TGTGCCAGCAGTTTGCGAGGGGGAAACACCATATATTTT. It codes for CASSLRGGNTIYF.

Remarks on this clone: Other DNA sequences in the sample encode the same CDR3. The J gene is TRBJ2-7, the V gene TRBV6-5; D is unresolved. This CDR3 is built from 11 residues. Trimming cost V 4 bases and J 3 bases, with 4 bases left between them. CDR1 MNHEY and CDR2 SVGAGI come from the germline V gene. As DNA, the CDR3 is TGTGCCAGCAGTTCCATCTACGAGCAGTACTTC. The encoded protein is CASSSIYEQYF.

The V call is TRBV7-8, the J call TRBJ1-5; D unclear. CDR3 size: 13 residues. Per the germline V gene, CDR1 is SGHVS and CDR2 is FQNEAQ. V was shortened by 4 bases and J by 5 bases, with 9 bases between the two germline ends. The CDR3 region is CASSYSADQPQHF. As DNA, the CDR3 is TGTGCCAGCAGCTATTCCGCAGATCAGCCCCAGCATTTT.

The chain has TRBV15 and TRBJ2-5; 8 positions match TRBD2. The trim removed 0 bases at V and 5 bases at J, leaving 17 bases unmatched. The germline CDR1 and CDR2 sequences are LNHNV and YYDKDF (reference sequence). This CDR3 spans 19 amino acids. The CDR3 sequence is CATSRDLVPSGFGGETQYF. For the CDR3, the DNA is TGTGCCACCAGCAGAGACCTGGTCCCTAGCGGGTTTGGGGGGGAGACCCAGTACTTC.

V usage is TRBV7-9 and J usage is TRBJ2-1; TRBD1 aligns across 10 bases. The V gene's germline CDR1 is SEHNR and CDR2 FQNEAQ (reference sequence). The V segment lost 4 bases and the J segment 6 bases; nucleotides outside the gene matches: 3. There are 14 residues in the CDR3. This CDR3 reads CASSSWTGGNEQFF. For the CDR3, the DNA is TGTGCCAGCAGCTCATGGACAGGGGGCAATGAGCAGTTCTTC. Together with reference TRBV7-9 and TRBJ2-1, the CDR3 gives the full variable domain: DTGVSQNPRHKITKRGQNVTFRCDPISEHNRLYWYRQTLGQGPEFLTYFQNEAQLEKSRLLSDRFSAERPKGSFSTLEIQRTEQGDSAMYLCASSSWTGGNEQFFGPGTRLTVL.

Comment on this clone: Other DNA variants within this sample encode the same CDR3. The J gene is TRBJ2-7, the V gene TRBV27; 8 nucleotides match TRBD2. The CDR3 runs to 15 residues. V was pared by 3 bases and J by 1 base, with 5 bases of the junction left unmatched. CDR1 and CDR2 (germline): MNHEY, SMNVEV (reference sequence). CDR3 in amino acids: CASSLSGRLSYEQYF. The CDR3 bases are TGTGCCAGCAGTTTGAGCGGGAGATTGTCCTACGAGCAGTACTTC.

This chain connects TRBV2 to TRBJ2-7, with 9 bases that match TRBD2. Looked up from germline, CDR1 is SNHLY and CDR2 is FYNNEI. The ends lost 7 bases at V and 9 bases at J; junction bases unmatched: 13. The CDR3 has 14 residues. The CDR3 spells CASNVPLAGAVQYF. The CDR3 DNA reads as TGTGCCAGCAATGTCCCTTTAGCGGGAGCGGTGCAGTACTTC.

V and J are TRBV4-1 and TRBJ2-3, with 8 bases matching TRBD1. This CDR3 is built from 17 residues. V shed 2 bases, J shed 0 bases, and the junction held 7 bases outside the gene matches. Germline V gives CDR1 MGHRA, CDR2 YSYEKL. The CDR3 spells CASSQRQGATSTDTQYF. Written as DNA, the CDR3 is TGCGCCAGCAGCCAACGCCAGGGGGCTACTAGCACAGATACGCAGTATTTT.

The gene calls are TRBV7-9 and TRBJ2-1; no firm D call. The V end lost 5 bases, the J end lost 4 bases, and 21 bases lay between the germline ends. The CDR3 contains 17 residues. Germline CDR1 is SEHNR and CDR2 is FQNEAQ (reference sequence). The CDR3 nucleotides are TGTGCCAGCAGCATTCCCGTTTTTTTTCGCGAATACAATGAGCAGTTCTTC. Its protein product is CASSIPVFFREYNEQFF.

This clone was counted many times. This chain connects TRBV6-1 to TRBJ2-7, with a weak D call TRBD2 (5 bases). The V end was cut by 6 bases, the J end by 3 bases, with 15 bases between. The CDR3 runs 14 residues. Germline CDR1 MNHNS, CDR2 SASEGT. The CDR3 coding sequence is TGTGCCAGCAGCGGCCGGGGTATTAACTACGAGCAGTACTTC. Translated: CASSGRGINYEQYF.

J is TRBJ1-2 and V is TRBV5-4; 9 bases align to TRBD1. The V gene's germline CDR1 is SGHNT and CDR2 YYREEE (reference sequence). V dropped 2 bases and J dropped 0; count of bases not matched to a gene: 5. The CDR3 runs 16 residues. CDR3 DNA sequence: TGTGCCAGCAGCTTCGAGACAGGGGGAGCTAACTATGGCTACACCTTC. It yields the protein CASSFETGGANYGYTF.